The 15 T cell receptor beta chains in this list originate from one sample, sequenced in a study of follicular helper T cells after annual influenza vaccination. Clones were sequenced by immunoSEQ multiplex PCR, and TCRdb holds only the in-frame ones, with some missing. The table has over 14,000 clones, approximately 84% seen once. Regarding time point: 2014-2015 season, 7 days after vaccination. Here the sequenced sample was CXCR5+ CD38- circulating T follicular helper cells from blood, taken 7 days after influenza vaccination. Documented subset: circulating Tfh, non-naive CD4+CXCR5+PD-1+ (ICOS+CD38+ or ICOS-CD38-). These TCRs come from an adult who received the influenza vaccine.

V is TRBV7-9 and J is TRBJ1-3; D gene uncertain. This CDR3 spans 15 amino acids. The ends were cut back, 3 bases at V and 0 bases at J, with 9 bases in the middle. The germline gives CDR1 SEHNR, CDR2 FQNEAQ (reference sequence). CDR3 sequence reads: CASSLRAISGNTIYF. The DNA of the CDR3 is TGTGCCAGCAGCTTGAGGGCCATCTCTGGAAACACCATATATTTT.

The chain joins TRBV29-1 to TRBJ2-3, with 7 bases matching TRBD2. The CDR3 is 15 residues long. CDR1 and CDR2 from the germline V gene are SQVTM and ANQGSEA. The trim removed 7 bases at V and 10 bases at J, leaving 20 bases unmatched. The CDR3: CSDRGVGTVHASQYF. CDR3 in DNA: TGCAGCGACCGGGGGGTAGGAACCGTCCACGCTTCGCAGTATTTT.

This chain connects TRBV7-2 to TRBJ2-7; a possible D gene is TRBD2 (6 bases). V shed 8 bases and J shed 2 bases, with 19 bases lying between them. Germline CDR1 is SGHTA and CDR2 is FQGNSA. CDR3 length equals 15 residues. CDR3: CASLYSGTPPYEQYF. DNA for the CDR3: TGTGCCAGCCTATATTCCGGGACTCCACCCTACGAGCAGTACTTC.

This chain connects TRBV19 to TRBJ1-2; a possible D gene is TRBD1 (5 bases). The CDR3 totals 14 residues. The V gene lost 5 bases and the J gene lost 0 bases, with 10 bases spanning the gap. Germline V gene sequence: CDR1 LNHDA, CDR2 SQIVND (reference sequence). In nucleotides, the CDR3 is TGTGCCAGTAGTCGACAGTCGTCTAACTATGGCTACACCTTC. As protein: CASSRQSSNYGYTF.

The table lists this clone with a count of one. The gene calls are TRBV15 and TRBJ2-2; perhaps TRBD1 as D (6 bases). Germline V gene sequence: CDR1 LNHNV, CDR2 YYDKDF (reference sequence). V was clipped by 0 bases and J by 1 base, with 18 bases between them. The CDR3 is made up of 19 amino acids. CDR3 protein: CATSRDLAESTGNTGELFF. The CDR3 DNA is TGTGCCACCAGCAGAGATCTCGCTGAATCGACAGGGAACACCGGGGAGCTGTTTTTT.

CDR3 DNA sequence: TGTGCCAGCAGTAGGATAGGGGGAACTGGGGCCAACGTCCTGACTTTC. Amino acids: CASSRIGGTGANVLTF. V usage is TRBV27 and J usage is TRBJ2-6; D may be TRBD1 (6 bases). Germline V CDR1 and CDR2: MNHEY, SMNVEV (reference sequence). The CDR3 runs 16 residues. Trimming removed 5 bases from V and 2 bases from J, with 13 bases in between.

The gene calls are TRBV7-9 and TRBJ2-7; 8 nucleotides line up with TRBD1. Germline V lookup: CDR1 SEHNR, CDR2 FQNEAQ (reference sequence). The J segment lost 6 bases and the V segment lost 5 bases, leaving 12 bases of the junction unmatched. CDR3 length equals 15 residues. CDR3 sequence (DNA): TGTGCCAGCAGCCACTCCGGGACAGGTCCCGCCGAGCAGTACTTC. Translated, it gives CASSHSGTGPAEQYF.

The CDR3, as DNA: TGTGCCAGCAGCTTGGGACAGGGGGGCTATGGCTACACCTTC. Translating gives CASSLGQGGYGYTF. The chain is built from TRBV5-4 and TRBJ1-2; 9 bases are shared with TRBD1. Looked up from germline, CDR1 is SGHNT and CDR2 is YYREEE (reference sequence). Trimming removed 0 bases from V and 4 bases from J; junction bases left unmatched: 1. The CDR3 has 14 amino acids.

V gene TRBV9 combines with J gene TRBJ2-1; D possibly corresponds to TRBD2 (6 bases). Germline V gene lookup returns CDR1 SGDLS and CDR2 YYNGEE. The CDR3 loop spans 15 amino acids. With 1 base removed from V and 4 bases from J, the gap between germline ends came to 12 bases. Here the CDR3 DNA reads TGTGCCAGCAGCGTATATGAGGGGAGGTACAATGAGCAGTTCTTC. Its translation is CASSVYEGRYNEQFF.

V usage is TRBV7-9 and J usage is TRBJ1-3; D is possibly TRBD1 (5 bases). V lost 5 bases and J 4 bases, leaving 15 bases between the germline ends. The V gene's germline CDR1 is SEHNR and CDR2 FQNEAQ (reference sequence). The CDR3 length is 15 residues. Here the CDR3 reads CASSPPDKGGNTIYF. DNA of the CDR3: TGTGCCAGCAGCCCACCCGACAAGGGGGGAAACACCATATATTTT.

The chain uses TRBV5-4 and TRBJ2-5, with 7 nucleotides matching TRBD2. The length of the CDR3 is 14 residues. Germline V lookup: CDR1 SGHNT, CDR2 YYREEE (reference sequence). With 4 bases clipped from V and 1 base from J, the junction kept 4 bases outside the gene matches. CDR3 nucleotides: TGTGCCAGCAGCACCCGGACTAGCCAAGAGACCCAGTACTTC. Translating gives CASSTRTSQETQYF.

The V gene is TRBV5-1, the J gene TRBJ1-5; the D gene is possibly TRBD1 (5 bases). Per germline, CDR1 SGHRS and CDR2 YFSETQ. V dropped 4 bases and J dropped 6 bases, with 14 bases sitting between them. The CDR3 sequence is 14 residues long. CDR3 nucleotides: TGCGCCAGCAGCCTGGGGCAGGGAGGTCAGCCCCAGCATTTT. Its protein product is CASSLGQGGQPQHF. The full variable domain, rest sourced from reference TRBV5-1 and TRBJ1-5, is KAGVTQTPRYLIKTRGQQVTLSCSPISGHRSVSWYQQTPGQGLQFLFEYFSETQRNKGNFPGRFSGRQFSNSRSEMNVSTLELGDSALYLCASSLGQGGQPQHFGDGTRLSIL.

The chain carries TRBV5-4 and TRBJ2-7, with 8 bases matching TRBD1. The CDR3 extends over 16 amino acids. Germline assignment: CDR1 SGHNT and CDR2 YYREEE (reference sequence). Trimming cost V 3 bases and J 0 bases; bases outside gene matches: 8. CDR3 DNA sequence: TGTGCCAGCAGCTCCTCCGGACAGGGTATCTCCTACGAGCAGTACTTC. Its protein is CASSSSGQGISYEQYF. The whole variable domain, remainder taken from reference TRBV5-4 and TRBJ2-7, is ETGVTQSPTHLIKTRGQQVTLRCSSQSGHNTVSWYQQALGQGPQFIFQYYREEENGRGNFPPRFSGLQFPNYSSELNVNALELDDSALYLCASSSSGQGISYEQYFGPGTRLTVT.

The chain links TRBV15 to TRBJ1-5; D is unclear. The CDR3 consists of 14 residues. Germline V gene sequence: CDR1 LNHNV, CDR2 YYDKDF (reference sequence). The V end lost 8 bases, the J end lost 0 bases, and 11 bases lay between the germline ends. CDR3 nucleotides: TGTGCCACCGCAGCACAGTATAGCAATCAGCCCCAGCATTTT. Protein product: CATAAQYSNQPQHF.

This chain connects TRBV5-1 to TRBJ2-2, with D uncertain. The CDR3 has 15 residues. Germline CDR1 SGHRS, CDR2 YFSETQ. With 1 base removed from V and 2 bases from J, the gap between germline ends came to 9 bases. CDR3 in amino acids: CASSLNTINTGELFF. CDR3 DNA sequence: TGCGCCAGCAGCTTGAACACTATCAACACCGGGGAGCTGTTTTTT.